The T cell receptor (beta chain) under discussion was sequenced for a study of blood T cells in healthy people across ages (dated by TCRdb to between 2015 and 2017). As for the study more broadly: Template switching captured roughly one uniquely barcoded TCR beta cDNA molecule per two T cells in model experiments. Using deep sequencing normalized with unique cDNA molecular identifiers, the study measured how TCR beta repertoire diversity changes with age. The donors were split into four age groups: young (average around 17 years), middle-aged (about 40), aged (more than 60) and long-lived (approximately 80). To avoid experimental bias, donors of different ages were distributed randomly across sequencing lanes. For two donors (one aged 18 to 29 and one aged 80 or older), the study analyzed two additional independent replicas of 1 million unique cDNA reads from the same blood draw. What the authors observed across the whole study: Observed TCR beta diversity per million T cells fell roughly linearly with age, and a significant reduction was already apparent by age around 40. Estimates of total diversity based on one million sequenced T cells were regarded as lower bounds and as underestimates. Because donor CMV infection status was unknown, age-related changes in expanded clonotypes were potentially confounded. Conclusive comparison of naive and antigen-experienced compartments was prevented by the profiling of bulk unsorted PBMCs. Compared with the aged group, the long-lived group had more naive CD4+ T cells, fewer expanded clones and increased TCR diversity, a pattern suggesting age selection. A strong correlation was found between observed TCR beta diversity and the percentage of naive T cells measured by flow cytometry.

From V the trimming removes 5 bases and from J it removes 7 bases, while the gene matches leave 26 bases of the junction unaccounted for. The CDR3 covers 20 residues, taking in both the cysteine and the phenylalanine. Only the CDR3 region is kept as DNA, spanning 60 bases read in frame from base 1. According to the germline V gene, CDR1 reads SGHVS and CDR2 reads FNYEAQ. Systemically healthy Caucasian individuals from Russia, roughly 40 in total and aged roughly 6 to 100 years, were included as donors. Roughly 11 milliliters of peripheral blood were drawn from each donor into EDTA-treated Vacutainer tubes. Ficoll-Paque density-gradient centrifugation was used to isolate PBMCs, with at least 6 million obtained per sample. Trizol reagent was used to extract total RNA from the PBMCs, yielding at least 5.5 micrograms per sample. The percentages of naive CD45RAhigh/CD27high T cells were determined by flow cytometry on a PBMC aliquot from every donor.

This clonotype showed up just a few times. Its antigen is still unknown. Per-nucleotide qualities are absent, and no much larger clonotype sits a single base away. The library was generated by 5' RACE. The listed sequencing device is Illumina HiSeq 2500. The second PCR ran for roughly 7 to 12 cycles and used a J-beta primer mix along with a sample-barcoded 5' primer. A unique molecular identifier was introduced onto each TCR beta cDNA molecule by a template-switch 5' adaptor carrying 12 random nucleotides. At least 3 million CDR3-containing paired-end reads were obtained from each sample. The Mint cDNA synthesis kit, primed by a TRBC-specific oligonucleotide, was used to synthesize first-strand cDNA from all RNA. All cDNA was treated with uracil-DNA glycosylase and then went through a first 18-cycle PCR with the universal primers M1SS and BC2_uni_R. On the authors' methods: Each sample was normalized by randomly selecting 1 million high-quality reads, each carrying a distinct molecular identifier. Reads sharing molecular identifiers were discarded rather than binned into consensus sequences. MiTCR, run with a Q25 quality threshold and the strictest error-elimination algorithm, handled CDR3 identification, clonotype clustering and error correction. A nonparametric unseen species model with Euler transformation was used to estimate lower-bound total TCR beta diversity. TCRdb trimmed public reads at Q25 via fastp, called clones via MiXCR and kept in-frame beta chains. Rows with one shared CDR3 protein collapse into an entry with the most common genes and DNA. None of the V and J calls come from the authors' own analysis; TCRdb made them. The sample table contains 1 million or so distinct CDR3 sequences; only one count was recorded for 35% to 55% of them. Together, the top ten hold 18% of the sample.

The V and J genes are TRBV7-6 and TRBJ2-3; 8 of the junction bases match TRBD2. Specimen: blood. The sequence was collected from a woman aged 55-75 years in good health. The DNA sequence is as follows: TGTGCCAGCAGCAAGTGGAGCGGGGGAGGCAAACGGACACACACCAATACGCAGTATTTT. Its translation reads: CASSKWSGGGKRTHTNTQYF.